This T cell receptor beta chain comes out of a study of metastatic and nonmetastatic thyroid tumors. Each patient came to thyroid surgery without any prior treatment (of any kind). The V end was cut by 6 bases, the J end by 12 bases, with 23 bases between. This CDR3 has 14 residues. Looked up from germline, CDR1 is MDHEN and CDR2 is SYDVKM. TCRdb re-called clones from the PCR reads using MiXCR. Found here are about 30,000 clones, about 4.1% of them singletons; the top ten hold roughly a fifth. The TCR was taken from a female donor with papillary thyroid cancer or a benign thyroid nodule (not recorded which). Some clones in this sample may be carry-over from other donors' samples. This chain connects TRBV28 to TRBJ1-2, with D unclear. The sample comprised blood. The CDR3 sequence: CASRPPLGMGANTF. The CDR3, as DNA: TGTGCCAGCAGGCCACCCCTAGGGATGGGAGCCAACACCTTC.